Listed here are 14 T cell receptor beta chains from one sample, sequenced in a study of shared clonotypes between healthy human individuals. TCRdb's table, derived via immunoSEQ multiplex PCR, lists solely in-frame clones and lacks some. The data hold about 2,100,000 clones, with approximately 94% observed a single time. Naive CD8 cells lacked CD45RO, underwent positive selection for CCR7 and left out terminally differentiated effector memory CD45RA+ cells. Specimen: naive CD8+ T cells from PBMCs. The receptors come from a young man in good health. Some clones in this sample may be carry-over from other donors' samples.

The chain employs TRBV27 and TRBJ2-5; 12 bases are a match to TRBD2. The CDR3 length is 16 residues. The trim removed 3 bases at V and 2 bases at J, leaving 4 bases unmatched. The V gene's germline CDR1 is MNHEY and CDR2 SMNVEV (reference sequence). The CDR3 spells CASSFGLAGHQETQYF. The CDR3 DNA is TGTGCCAGCAGTTTCGGACTAGCGGGGCATCAAGAGACCCAGTACTTC.

This sequence joins TRBV4-1 and TRBJ2-7; 7 nucleotides line up with TRBD2. The germline V gene has CDR1 MGHRA and CDR2 YSYEKL. Trimming took 6 bases from V and 5 from J; bases not matched to a gene: 4. This CDR3 comprises 12 residues. The DNA of the CDR3 is TGCGCCAGCAGTTCTAGCGGAGACGAGCAGTACTTC. Protein product: CASSSSGDEQYF.

This chain uses TRBV19 with TRBJ2-7, with D perhaps matching TRBD1 (5 bases). Trimming removed 7 bases from V and 3 bases from J, with 16 bases in between. This CDR3 has 14 residues. Germline CDR1 and CDR2: LNHDA and SQIVND (reference sequence). Written as DNA, the CDR3 is TGTGCCAGTAACCCAGGGTTTCCTGGCTACGAGCAGTACTTC. Protein sequence: CASNPGFPGYEQYF. The entire variable domain, with the rest obtained from reference TRBV19 and TRBJ2-7, is as follows: DGGITQSPKYLFRKEGQNVTLSCEQNLNHDAMYWYRQDPGQGLRLIYYSQIVNDFQKGDIAEGYSVSREKKESFPLTVTSAQKNPTAFYLCASNPGFPGYEQYFGPGTRLTVT.

The CDR3 is CAISPLEGLSVEAFF. The DNA of the CDR3 is TGTGCCATCAGTCCACTCGAGGGGCTGAGTGTTGAAGCTTTCTTT. The V call is TRBV10-3, the J call TRBJ1-1, with TRBD1 as a possible D gene (5 bases). Trimming took off 5 bases at V and 7 bases at J, with 20 bases between the two ends. Germline assignment: CDR1 ENHRY and CDR2 SYGVKD. This CDR3 comprises 15 residues.

In its sample, this clone was seen once. This sequence joins TRBV25-1 and TRBJ2-5; 8 bases match TRBD1. CDR1 and CDR2 (germline): MGHDK, SYGVNS. Germline trimming cut 3 bases from V and 5 bases from J; bases unmatched to any gene: 5. This CDR3 is 14 amino acids long. The CDR3, as DNA: TGTGCCAGCAGTGACCGGACAGGGTTGGAGACCCAGTACTTC. Protein sequence: CASSDRTGLETQYF.

This chain connects TRBV11-2 to TRBJ1-1; D is uncertain. V lost 3 bases and J 11 bases, leaving 13 bases between the germline ends. Germline V gene data show CDR1 as SGHAT and CDR2 as FQNNGV. The CDR3 consists of 12 residues. CDR3 in amino acids: CASSFENEVAFF. Written as DNA, the CDR3 is TGTGCCAGCAGCTTTGAAAACGAAGTGGCTTTCTTT.

The genes are TRBV19 and TRBJ1-2; the D gene is possibly TRBD1 (5 bases). V shed 7 bases and J shed 6 bases, with 15 bases lying between them. The CDR3 length is 13 residues. The germline V gene encodes CDR1 LNHDA and CDR2 SQIVND (reference sequence). This chain's CDR3 is CASTPRALDGYTF. The CDR3 bases are TGTGCCAGTACACCCAGGGCCCTAGATGGCTACACCTTC. Full variable domain (rest looked up from reference TRBV19 and TRBJ1-2): DGGITQSPKYLFRKEGQNVTLSCEQNLNHDAMYWYRQDPGQGLRLIYYSQIVNDFQKGDIAEGYSVSREKKESFPLTVTSAQKNPTAFYLCASTPRALDGYTFGSGTRLTVV.

This chain connects TRBV7-2 to TRBJ1-2; 8 bases agree with TRBD1. V was clipped by 11 bases and J by 4 bases; unmatched bases: 15. There are 15 residues in the CDR3. Germline values: CDR1 SGHTA, CDR2 FQGNSA. CDR3 in amino acids: CARKPRGLDSYGYTF. The CDR3 DNA sequence: TGTGCCCGAAAACCCAGGGGGCTTGACAGCTATGGCTACACCTTC.

The chain is built from TRBV27 and TRBJ2-6; D gene unclear. The CDR3 sequence is 13 residues long. In germline, CDR1 is MNHEY, CDR2 SMNVEV (reference sequence). V was shortened by 5 bases and J by 2 bases, with 4 bases between the two germline ends. For the CDR3, the DNA is TGTGCCAGCAGTGGACCTGGGGCCAACGTCCTGACTTTC. It is translated as CASSGPGANVLTF. The full variable domain, its missing parts supplied by reference TRBV27 and TRBJ2-6, is EAQVTQNPRYLITVTGKKLTVTCSQNMNHEYMSWYRQDPGLGLRQIYYSMNVEVTDKGDVPEGYKVSRKEKRNFPLILESPSPNQTSLYFCASSGPGANVLTFGAGSRLTVL.

The rearrangement links TRBV13 to TRBJ1-2, with 8 bases aligning to TRBD1. Germline V lookup: CDR1 PRHDT, CDR2 FYEKMQ (reference sequence). The CDR3 extends over 14 amino acids. V lost 4 bases, J lost 5 bases, and 6 bases stayed unmatched. The CDR3 spells CASSSRTGYYGYTF. For the CDR3, the DNA is TGTGCCAGCAGCTCCCGGACAGGGTATTATGGCTACACCTTC.

The V and J genes are TRBV27 and TRBJ1-1; D gene ambiguous. Germline CDR1 and CDR2: MNHEY and SMNVEV (reference sequence). This CDR3 has 13 amino acids. V lost 8 bases, J lost 5 bases, and 15 bases lay in between. CDR3 bases: TGTGCCAGCGGCCACCATGTCGGGACTGAAGCTTTCTTT. Translating it yields CASGHHVGTEAFF.

The V gene is TRBV27, the J gene TRBJ1-2; the D gene is possibly TRBD1 (6 bases). Looked up from germline, CDR1 is MNHEY and CDR2 is SMNVEV (reference sequence). This CDR3 has 15 residues. V was cut by 3 bases and J by 6 bases, with 17 bases left in between. CDR3 bases: TGTGCCAGCAGTTTGTCCGGGGGGCGATATAATGGCTACACCTTC. Its protein product is CASSLSGGRYNGYTF.

The rearrangement joins TRBV2 to TRBJ2-7; D unclear. V was clipped by 11 bases and J by 0 bases, with 14 bases between them. The CDR3 is made up of 13 amino acids. Germline V gene lookup returns CDR1 SNHLY and CDR2 FYNNEI. CDR3 bases: TGTGCCTCAGACGGAGACATCTCCTACGAGCAGTACTTC. Translating gives CASDGDISYEQYF.

The genes are TRBV6-6 and TRBJ1-2, with D possibly matching TRBD1 (5 bases). With 4 bases removed from V and 4 bases from J, the gap between germline ends came to 16 bases. The CDR3 has 15 amino acids. Germline assignment: CDR1 MNHNY and CDR2 SVGAGI (reference sequence). The CDR3 DNA reads as TGTGCCAGCAGTTCGGGGAGGGGTGCCGGCTATGGCTACACCTTC. Amino acid sequence: CASSSGRGAGYGYTF.